This TCR beta chain was identified during a study of OX40 agonist ivuxolimab in advanced cancers. Study as a whole: The dose-escalation cohort was just under 85% male, with a mean age of around 54 years, ranging about 23 to 79.

The CDR3 contains 17 residues. Trimming removed 1 base at V and 1 base at J, with 15 bases between. From germline, CDR1 is SGHTA and CDR2 FQGNSA. This clone occurred once. What it recognizes is unknown. Overall study findings and caveats: Researchers did not establish what antigens the expanded peripheral T cells target.

Profiled with immunoSEQ multiplex PCR; TCRdb holds only in-frame clones, not every one. Of around 35,000 clones listed, 81% are singletons. The rearrangement joins TRBV7-2 to TRBJ2-3; weak D call: TRBD1 (5 bases). The receptor's source is an adult with an advanced solid tumor such as melanoma, head and neck, liver or kidney cancer. Sequencing was performed on CD4+ or CD8+ T cells sorted from blood, taken in a trial of the OX40 agonist ivuxolimab. The CDR3 sequence: CASSLVGVWGGTDTQYF. DNA for the CDR3: TGTGCCAGCAGCTTAGTAGGGGTTTGGGGTGGCACAGATACGCAGTATTTT.